The 9 T cell receptor beta chains given below trace back to one sample, sequenced in a study of regulatory T cells in long-lasting Graves disease. Combining iRepertoire HTBI primers with Arm-PCR of CDR3 regions, the authors built TCR beta libraries. TCRdb ran MiXCR on the multiplex PCR reads and lists one entry per CDR3 protein. The profile covers around 400,000 distinct CDR3 sequences, with around 24% appearing a single time and about 26% taken by the ten largest. Sample time point: persistent/refractory GD, antithyroid drugs over 5 years with positive TRAb. After RNA was extracted from PBMCs, the TCR library was made from it. This specimen consisted of peripheral blood mononuclear cells (PBMCs), obtained when the disease was refractory, from a patient treated with antithyroid drugs. Receptor source: a female donor with Graves disease.

On this clonotype itself: A much larger clone differs by one base, so this may be a read error. V is TRBV5-5 and J is TRBJ1-1; D is possibly TRBD1 (6 bases). Germline V gene lookup returns CDR1 SGHKS and CDR2 YYEKEE (reference sequence). The length of the CDR3 is 15 residues. The V end was cut by 4 bases, the J end by 5 bases, with 18 bases between. CDR3 sequence: CASSPGEGGGTEAFF. For the CDR3, the DNA is TGTGCCAGCAGCCCAGGGGAAGGCGGGGGGACTGAAGCTTTCTTT.

This clonotype was seen ten or more times. This chain links TRBV12-3 or TRBV12-4 with TRBJ2-5; tentatively, D is TRBD2 (6 bases). Trimming left V 1 base short and J 2 bases short, with 14 bases between. The CDR3 contains 16 residues. Written as DNA, the CDR3 is TGTGCCAGCAGTTTAGTTGGTCTAGCGCCGCAAGAGACCCAGTACTTC. This codes for CASSLVGLAPQETQYF.

The genes are TRBV19 and TRBJ2-7; 11 bases match TRBD2. The V gene end was trimmed by 5 bases and the J gene end by 4 bases; junction bases not matched to a gene: 4. This CDR3 region has 14 residues. Germline CDR1 LNHDA, CDR2 SQIVND (reference sequence). The CDR3 region is CASSSSGRTYEQYF. The CDR3 DNA is TGTGCCAGTAGTTCTAGCGGGAGGACTTACGAGCAGTACTTC.

The chain has TRBV28 and TRBJ1-6; D is uncertain. The CDR3 contains 15 residues. The germline V gene encodes CDR1 MDHEN and CDR2 SYDVKM. V was pared by 4 bases and J by 7 bases, with 14 bases between. CDR3 bases: TGTGCCAGCAGTTCCATCTCACAGATAAATTCACCCCTCCACTTT. It yields the protein CASSSISQINSPLHF.

In DNA, the CDR3 is TGTGCCATCCTGGACAGTAGCTCCTACGAGCAGTACTTC. Translation: CAILDSSSYEQYF. This sequence joins TRBV10-3 and TRBJ2-7; a weak D match, TRBD1 (6 bases). The ends were cut back, 8 bases at V and 0 bases at J, with 11 bases in the middle. Germline-derived CDR1 and CDR2 are ENHRY and SYGVKD. This CDR3 has 13 amino acids.

Note on this clonotype: A read error may be the cause here, since a much bigger clone is one base away. The chain has TRBV11-2 and TRBJ1-2; tentative D call: TRBD1 (5 bases). Germline loops: CDR1 SGHAT, CDR2 FQNNGV. The CDR3 runs 14 residues. The chain's CDR3 is CACSLLGTSYGYTF. In DNA, the CDR3 is TGTGCCTGCAGCTTACTCGGGACCAGCTATGGCTACACCTTC.

The J gene is TRBJ1-5, the V gene TRBV24-1; D might be TRBD1 (6 bases). This CDR3 contains 14 residues. CDR1 and CDR2 (germline): KGHDR, SFDVKD. Trimming shortened V by 1 base and J by 5 bases, and 8 bases separated the two germline ends. CDR3 in DNA: TGTGCCACCAGTGATTTAGGGGGGCATCAGCCCCAGCATTTT. It encodes CATSDLGGHQPQHF.

This clonotype was seen ten or more times. CDR3 nucleotide sequence: TGTGCCAGCAGCTCCGGGCCAGCGGGACGACCCTATTCGCTCGAGCAGTACTTC. Translation: CASSSGPAGRPYSLEQYF. The rearrangement links TRBV7-8 to TRBJ2-7; 7 bases align to TRBD2. Germline V CDR1 and CDR2: SGHVS, FQNEAQ. J lost 6 bases, V lost 4 bases, and 21 bases had no gene match. The CDR3 spans 18 residues.

The chain links TRBV30 to TRBJ2-5; 9 bases agree with TRBD1. This CDR3 comprises 15 residues. Germline CDR1 GTSNPN, CDR2 SVGIG (reference sequence). The J segment lost 5 bases and the V segment lost 0 bases, leaving 7 bases of the junction unmatched. The CDR3 bases are TGTGCCTGGAGTGTAAGGACAGGGGCTAGGGAGACCCAGTACTTC. Residues: CAWSVRTGARETQYF.